The clone carrying this T cell receptor (beta chain) occurred a few times. The target antigen is unknown. CDR1 and CDR2 (germline): MNHEY, SVGAGI. The CDR3 covers 15 residues. Trimming pared 2 bases from V and 3 bases from J, leaving 13 bases between. The investigators reverse transcribed all of the isolated RNA, so they sequenced expressed TCRB transcripts. Only in-frame clones appear in the TCRdb table, and some are missing; sequencing was by immunoSEQ multiplex PCR. The table includes hundreds of thousands of clones, around an eighth detected once. Every single donor gave one heparinised blood draw, and these averaged approximately 100 mL. Sort purity for all populations was recorded as exceeding 98%. This sample stems from a study of beta chain features in type 1 diabetes. About the study: When patients were set against healthy donors, age, gender and cell yields were similar.

Study findings and constraints: For Type 1 diabetes patients, all four CD4+ subsets carried TCRB CDR3s that were moderately but significantly shorter.

This receptor was identified in a man aged 18 to 29 with type 1 diabetes. The chain is built from TRBV6-5 and TRBJ1-2, with D tentatively TRBD1 (6 bases). The material sequenced was naive CD4+ T cells from blood. The CDR3 is CASSYPRGGHYGYTF. Written as DNA, the CDR3 is TGTGCCAGCAGTTACCCCCGCGGGGGGCACTATGGCTACACCTTC.